This TCR beta chain was documented in a study of blood T cell repertoires in COVID-19. Across the study: Samples representing acute and convalescent COVID-19 were sourced from the United States, Italy and Spain. T cells, B-cell-depleted T cells, or PBMCs supplied cDNA or gDNA.

A single count supports this clone. V dropped 3 bases and J dropped 1 base, with 7 bases sitting between them. The CDR3 sequence is 14 residues long. CDR1 and CDR2 (germline): LNHDA, SQIVND (reference sequence). Original handling: How many nucleated cells were present was estimated from reference gene primer amplification. Sequencing was performed with immunoSEQ multiplex PCR; in TCRdb, only in-frame clones are kept and a portion is missing. V and J calls and clone size follow that table, whereas D and trimming were derived from the DNA. The sample includes over 250,000 clones, roughly 87% of them seen just once.

This TCR was recovered from a woman in her thirties with acute or convalescent COVID-19. Material: peripheral blood. The gene calls are TRBV19 and TRBJ1-5, with D possibly being TRBD1 (5 bases). The CDR3 bases are TGTGCCAGTAGTATGGGGGGAAGCAATCAGCCCCAGCATTTT. Translated, it gives CASSMGGSNQPQHF.